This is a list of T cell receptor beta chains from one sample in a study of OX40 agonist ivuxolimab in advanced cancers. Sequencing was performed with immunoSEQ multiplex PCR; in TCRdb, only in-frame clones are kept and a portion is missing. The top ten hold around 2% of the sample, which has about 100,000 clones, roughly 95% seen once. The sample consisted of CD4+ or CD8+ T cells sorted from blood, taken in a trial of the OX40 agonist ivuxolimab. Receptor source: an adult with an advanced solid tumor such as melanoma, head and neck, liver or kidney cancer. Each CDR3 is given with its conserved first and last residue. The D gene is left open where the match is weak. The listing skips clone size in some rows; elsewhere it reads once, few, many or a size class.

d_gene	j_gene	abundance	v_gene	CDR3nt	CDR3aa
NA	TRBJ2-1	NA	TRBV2	TGTGCCAGCAGTGTGGGCCTTGAGCAGTTCTTC	CASSVGLEQFF
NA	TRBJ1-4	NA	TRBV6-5	TGTGCCAGCAGTAAACGACAGGCAACTAATGAAAAACTGTTTTTT	CASSKRQATNEKLFF
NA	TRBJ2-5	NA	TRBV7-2	TGTGCCAGCAGCTCGCAAGAGACCCAGTACTTC	CASSSQETQYF
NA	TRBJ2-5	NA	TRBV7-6	TGTGCCAGCAGCTTATTGTCAGAGACCCAGTACTTC	CASSLLSETQYF
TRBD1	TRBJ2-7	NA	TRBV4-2	TGTGCCAGCAGCTATGGAGAGGGGGCGCTTTCCGAGCAGTACTTC	CASSYGEGALSEQYF
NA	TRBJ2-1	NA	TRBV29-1	TGCAGCCCCGTTCGCGGGGCTGCCTACAATGAGCAGTTCTTC	CSPVRGAAYNEQFF
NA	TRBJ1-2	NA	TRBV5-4	TGTGCCAGCAGCTCGTCCGAGGGGACTGGCTATGGCTACACCTTC	CASSSSEGTGYGYTF
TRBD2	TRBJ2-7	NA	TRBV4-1	TGCGCCAGCAGCCCGATCGTGGGGCTAGCGGGGGTCGAGCAGTACTTC	CASSPIVGLAGVEQYF
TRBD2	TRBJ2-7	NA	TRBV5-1	TGCGCCAGCAGCTTGGACGGTGGGACTAGCGGACTCTGGGAGCAGTACTTC	CASSLDGGTSGLWEQYF
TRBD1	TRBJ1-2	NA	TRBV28	TGTGCCAGCAGCAAGAGGCCCAGGGGGGACTATGGCTACACCTTC	CASSKRPRGDYGYTF
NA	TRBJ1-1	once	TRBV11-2	TGTGCCAGCAGTGGGGGGGGCCCGCTTGAAGCTTTCTTT	CASSGGGPLEAFF
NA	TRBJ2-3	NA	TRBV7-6	TGTGCCAGCAGCTGGGGTGGTTCAGATACGCAGTATTTT	CASSWGGSDTQYF
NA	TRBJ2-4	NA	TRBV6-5	TGTGCCAGCAGGGGGGGCCCCAAAAACATTCAGTACTTC	CASRGGPKNIQYF
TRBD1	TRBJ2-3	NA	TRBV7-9	TGTGCCAGCAGCTTCTTGACAGGGAATACAGATACGCAGTATTTT	CASSFLTGNTDTQYF
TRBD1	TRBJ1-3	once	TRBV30	TGTGCCTGGAGCGACGACAGGGTGGCTGGAAACACCATATATTTT	CAWSDDRVAGNTIYF
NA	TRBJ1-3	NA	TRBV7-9	TGTGCCAGCAGTTCGGGGTTCGGAAACACCATATATTTT	CASSSGFGNTIYF
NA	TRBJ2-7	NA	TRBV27	TGTGCCAGCAGTTTAACCCATGGGGGGTCCTACGAGCAGTACTTC	CASSLTHGGSYEQYF
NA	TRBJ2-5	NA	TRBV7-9	TGTGCCAGCAGCTTCCTGACAGAAGACAGCGTTCGCCAAGAGACCCAGTACTTC	CASSFLTEDSVRQETQYF
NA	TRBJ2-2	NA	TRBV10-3	TGTGCCATCAGTGACGCGGGACTCAGGGAGCTGTTTTTT	CAISDAGLRELFF
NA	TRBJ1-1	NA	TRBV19	TGTGCCAGTAGTATAGGTCAAGGGGGAAGGACTGAAGCTTTCTTT	CASSIGQGGRTEAFF
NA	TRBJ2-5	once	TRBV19	TGTGCCAGTAGTGTAGGGCTAAAAGAGACCCAGTACTTC	CASSVGLKETQYF
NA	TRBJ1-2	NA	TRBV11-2	TGTGCCAGCAGCTTAGTTACCGATAACTATGGCTACACCTTC	CASSLVTDNYGYTF
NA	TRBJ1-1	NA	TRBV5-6	TGTGCCAGCAGCTTGTTTATCTGGGGTGGGACGAACACTGAAGCTTTCTTT	CASSLFIWGGTNTEAFF
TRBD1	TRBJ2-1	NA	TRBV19	TGTGCCAGTAGTATCACGACAGGGTCGGGGTACAATGAGCAGTTCTTC	CASSITTGSGYNEQFF
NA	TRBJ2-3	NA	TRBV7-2	TGTGCCAGCAGCCCACCGACAAGGGCAGATACGCAGTATTTT	CASSPPTRADTQYF
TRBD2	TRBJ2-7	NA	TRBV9	TGTGCCAGCAGCGGAAGACCTAGCGGGAGGGTCTACGAGCAGTACTTC	CASSGRPSGRVYEQYF
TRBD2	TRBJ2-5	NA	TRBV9	TGTGCCAGCAGCGTAGGCGGGGGGGAAGAGACCCAGTACTTC	CASSVGGGEETQYF
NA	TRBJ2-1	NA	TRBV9	TGTGCCAGCAGCCCCAGGGAGAGGGAATTCAATGAGCAGTTCTTC	CASSPREREFNEQFF
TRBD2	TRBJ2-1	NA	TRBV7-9	TGCGCCAGCAGCTTAGCGGGGTCAGGGAGTAACAATGAGCAGTTCTTC	CASSLAGSGSNNEQFF
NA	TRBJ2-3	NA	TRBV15	TGTGCCACCTCTCTAGAGATTAGCACAGATACGCAGTATTTT	CATSLEISTDTQYF
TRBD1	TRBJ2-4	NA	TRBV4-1	TGCGCCAGCAGCCTCGGGACAGCGGTAAACATTCAGTACTTC	CASSLGTAVNIQYF
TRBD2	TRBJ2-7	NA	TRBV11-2	TGTGCCAGCAGCTTAGGGGGGACTAACCCCCTCTACGAGCAGTACTTC	CASSLGGTNPLYEQYF
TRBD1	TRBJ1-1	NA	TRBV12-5	TGTGCTAGTGGTTCCGAGGACAGGGCTGAAACTGAAGCTTTCTTT	CASGSEDRAETEAFF
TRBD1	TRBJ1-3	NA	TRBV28	TGTGCCACAACAGGGGATTCCGCTGGAAACACCATATATTTT	CATTGDSAGNTIYF
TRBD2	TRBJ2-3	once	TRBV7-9	TGTGCCAGCAGCCGGACTAGCGGCACAGATACGCAGTATTTT	CASSRTSGTDTQYF
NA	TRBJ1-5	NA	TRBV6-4	TGTGCCAGCAGTGAGGCAGACAATCAGCCCCAGCATTTT	CASSEADNQPQHF
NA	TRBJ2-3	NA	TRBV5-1	TGCGCCAGCAGCAGCTTGGGGGCAGATACGCAGTATTTT	CASSSLGADTQYF
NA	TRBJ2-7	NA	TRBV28	TGTGCCGGATCGACAGGATCCTACGAGCAGTACTTC	CAGSTGSYEQYF
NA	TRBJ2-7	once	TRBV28	TGTGCCAGCAGTTTAGGCAGCTCCTACGAGCAGTACTTC	CASSLGSSYEQYF
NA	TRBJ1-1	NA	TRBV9	TGTGCCAGCAGCGAGGGCAGGTTGAACACTGAAGCTTTCTTT	CASSEGRLNTEAFF
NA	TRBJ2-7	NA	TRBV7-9	TGTGCCAGCAGCCCCCAAGGGGACTTCTCCTACGAGCAGTACTTC	CASSPQGDFSYEQYF
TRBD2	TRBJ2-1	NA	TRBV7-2	TGTGCCAGCAGCCGTACCACTAGCGGTTACAATGAGCAGTTCTTC	CASSRTTSGYNEQFF
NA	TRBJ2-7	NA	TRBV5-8	TGTGCCAGCAGCTTAGGGCCAACTCGCTCCTACGAGCAGTACTTC	CASSLGPTRSYEQYF
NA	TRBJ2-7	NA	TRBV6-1	TGTGCCAGCAGTGAGTTATTAGGATCCTACGAGCAGTACTTC	CASSELLGSYEQYF
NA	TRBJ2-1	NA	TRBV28	TGTGCCAGCAGTTTCAGGTCCCTCACGGGGGAATATGGTAACAATGAGCAGTTCTTC	CASSFRSLTGEYGNNEQFF
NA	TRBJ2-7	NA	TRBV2	TGTGCCAGCAGTGAGTTGACGGGTGAAACCTACGAGCAGTACTTC	CASSELTGETYEQYF
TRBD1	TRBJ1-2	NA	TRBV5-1	TGCGCCAGCAGCTTGGAGGCAGGGGGTGGCTACACCTTC	CASSLEAGGGYTF
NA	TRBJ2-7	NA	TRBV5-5	TGTGCCAGCAGCTTGGAGTTACCCTACGAGCAGTACTTC	CASSLELPYEQYF
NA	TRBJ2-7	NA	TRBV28	TGTGCCAGCATTGGAGAAGGCTACGAGCAGTACTTC	CASIGEGYEQYF
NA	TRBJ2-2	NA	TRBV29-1	TGCAGCGTTGACACAATTTCGAACACCGGGGAGCTGTTTTTT	CSVDTISNTGELFF
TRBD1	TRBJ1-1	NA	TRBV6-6	TGTGCCAGCAGACCGGGACAGGGTTTCTACGCTTTCTTT	CASRPGQGFYAFF
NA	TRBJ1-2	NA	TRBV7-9	TGTGCCAGCAGCTTAGGAGGGATCGACTATGGCTACACCTTC	CASSLGGIDYGYTF
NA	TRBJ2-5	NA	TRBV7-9	TGTGCCAGCAGCTTCACTATTTCGGGGGAGACCCAGTACTTC	CASSFTISGETQYF
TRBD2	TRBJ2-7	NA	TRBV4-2	TGTGCCAGCAGCGCCTCTAGCGGGAGCTACGAGCAGTACTTC	CASSASSGSYEQYF
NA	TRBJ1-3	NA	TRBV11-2	TGTGCCAGCAGCACACCGGGAAACACCATATATTTT	CASSTPGNTIYF